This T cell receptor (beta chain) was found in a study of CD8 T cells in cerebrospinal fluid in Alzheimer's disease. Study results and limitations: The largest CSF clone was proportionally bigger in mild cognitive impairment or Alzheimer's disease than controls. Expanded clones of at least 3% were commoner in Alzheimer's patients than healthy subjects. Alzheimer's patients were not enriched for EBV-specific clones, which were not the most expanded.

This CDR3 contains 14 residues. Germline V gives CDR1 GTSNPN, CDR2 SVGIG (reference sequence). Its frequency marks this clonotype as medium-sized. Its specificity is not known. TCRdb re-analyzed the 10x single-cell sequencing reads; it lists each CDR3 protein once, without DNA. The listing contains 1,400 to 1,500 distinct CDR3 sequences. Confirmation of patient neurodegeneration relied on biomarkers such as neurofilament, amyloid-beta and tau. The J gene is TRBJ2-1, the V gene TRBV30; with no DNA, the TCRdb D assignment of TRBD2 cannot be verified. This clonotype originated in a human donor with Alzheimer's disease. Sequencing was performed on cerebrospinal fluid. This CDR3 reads CAWISRGSDSEQFF.